This TCR beta chain appears in the sequencing data of a study of blood T cell repertoires in COVID-19 (dated by TCRdb to about 2020). Study-wide context: Samples from collaborators originated in the United States, Italy and Spain and spanned both the acute and convalescent phases of COVID-19. The material from the prospective study consisted of cDNA or gDNA derived from T cells, B-cell-depleted T cells, or PBMCs. The dataset comprised deeply sampled blood TCRbeta repertoires from subjects exposed to, actively infected with, or recovered from COVID-19. The repertoires were made available in a free public database intended to serve as a resource for research on the immune response to SARS-CoV-2. Samples were obtained from the ongoing ImmuneRACE study (first 160 participants) and from over 1,000 subjects provided by 6 global collaborators. A de-identified subject ID, COVID-19 status, age in years and sex were almost always included in the sample metadata. Where HLA class I and class II types were available, the types were taken from metadata supplied by the sample provider, not from assay-based typing.

From a lookup of the germline V gene (reference sequence), CDR1 and CDR2 are LGHDT and YNNKEL. The V end gives up 3 bases and the J end 6 bases, leaving 3 bases in the junction not matched to a gene. Taken from cysteine to phenylalanine, the CDR3 has 13 residues. Of all the DNA, just the CDR3 is kept, 39 bases in frame from base 1. The paper's findings and limits, for the study overall: Clinical and demographic metadata were provided uncurated, with the amount varying by source and participant.

TCRbeta CDR3 regions were amplified from genomic DNA using the immunoSEQ Assay, a bias-controlled multiplex PCR. In the source study's methods: Nucleated cell counts per sample were estimated from amplification of reference gene primers within the assay. To quantify the absolute abundance of each unique TCRbeta CDR3 rearrangement, sequence reads were collapsed and filtered. For each sample, productive Simpson clonality was calculated as the square root of Simpson's diversity index across productive rearrangements. The table was pulled from immuneACCESS by TCRdb, which kept in-frame rearrangements only. Such tables lose some clones; where checked, under half of the loss comes from unresolved V genes, and the rest has no known cause. The V and J calls and clone size were taken over from that table, and D and trimming were inferred from the DNA. The sample yields about 90,000 clones; about nine tenths were counted once. The top ten clonotypes cover approximately 5.1% of the sample.

Collaborating institutions collected whole blood in K2EDTA tubes following their own protocols. For TCRbeta analysis, collaborator samples were shipped as frozen whole blood, as isolated PBMCs, or as DNA extracted from either sample type. This clone has only one observation. The target of this receptor is not known. Base qualities are missing; no much larger clone stands one base away. The receptor was derived from a man aged 50 to 60 with acute or convalescent COVID-19. Sequencing was done on a sample of peripheral blood. The chain joins TRBV3-1 (or the pseudogene TRBV3-2) to TRBJ1-2; TRBD1 aligns with 8 central bases. CDR3 reads: CASSQGTGDGYTF. The DNA sequence is TGTGCCAGCAGCCAGGGGACAGGCGATGGCTACACCTTC.